The table lists the clone carrying this TCR beta chain with a count of one. Its antigen is not identified. This record comes from a study of OX40 agonist ivuxolimab in advanced cancers. The method was immunoSEQ multiplex PCR; TCRdb's version includes in-frame clones alone and lacks a portion of them. The sample includes 25,000 to 30,000 clones, roughly 85% of them seen just once. Study observations and caveats: At 0.1 to 3.0 mg/kg and by week 6, clonal expansion occurred in CD4+ and CD8+ blood T cells.

The TCR comes from an adult with an advanced solid tumor such as melanoma, head and neck, liver or kidney cancer. The sequences come from CD4+ or CD8+ T cells sorted from blood, collected in a trial of the OX40 agonist ivuxolimab.

CDR3 residues: CASSDRADYGYTF. The CDR3 DNA reads TGCGCCAGCAGTGACCGGGCGGATTATGGCTACACCTTC. The chain joins TRBV10-1 to TRBJ1-2, with D uncertain. CDR1 is WNHNN, CDR2 SYGVQD, per germline (reference sequence). The CDR3 extends over 13 amino acids. Trimming stripped 3 bases from V and 5 bases from J, with 10 bases between.